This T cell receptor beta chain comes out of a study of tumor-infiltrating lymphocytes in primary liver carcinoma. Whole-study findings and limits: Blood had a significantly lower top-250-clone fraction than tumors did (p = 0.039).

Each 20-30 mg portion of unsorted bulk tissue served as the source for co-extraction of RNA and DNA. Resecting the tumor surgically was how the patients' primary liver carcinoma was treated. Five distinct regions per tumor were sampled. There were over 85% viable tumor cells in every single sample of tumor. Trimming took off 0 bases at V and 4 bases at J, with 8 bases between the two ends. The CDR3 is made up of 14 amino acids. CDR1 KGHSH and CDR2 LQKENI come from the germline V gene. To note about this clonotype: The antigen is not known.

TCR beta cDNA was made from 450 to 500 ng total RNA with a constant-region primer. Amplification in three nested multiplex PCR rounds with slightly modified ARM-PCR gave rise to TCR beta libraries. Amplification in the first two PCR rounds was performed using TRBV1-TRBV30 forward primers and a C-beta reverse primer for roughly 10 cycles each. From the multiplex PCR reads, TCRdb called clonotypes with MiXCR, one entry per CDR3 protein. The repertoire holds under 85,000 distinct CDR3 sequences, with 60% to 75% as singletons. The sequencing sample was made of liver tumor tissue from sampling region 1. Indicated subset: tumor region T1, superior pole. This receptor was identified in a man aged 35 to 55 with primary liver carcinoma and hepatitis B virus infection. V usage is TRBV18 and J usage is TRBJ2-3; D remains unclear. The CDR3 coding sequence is TGTGCCAGCTCACCACCGGGGTTCCCAGATACGCAGTATTTT. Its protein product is CASSPPGFPDTQYF.